This entry concerns a single TCR beta chain. The sample comes from a study of blood T cell repertoires in COVID-19. The wider study: PBMCs, B-cell-depleted T cells, or T cells provided the cDNA or gDNA that made up the material.

In the original analysis: Reference gene primers were amplified, and this amplification served to estimate nucleated cell counts. Method: immunoSEQ multiplex PCR; TCRdb's copy keeps in-frame clones and lacks some. Clone size and V and J calls were adopted from that table, with D and trimming inferred from the DNA. Here the sample spans about 110,000 clones, about two thirds being singletons. This sequence was found in a woman between 40 and 50 years old with acute or convalescent COVID-19. Sequencing used peripheral blood.

CDR3 sequence reads: CASSLERGVGYSEAFF. CDR3 bases: TGTGCCAGCAGCTTAGAAAGGGGCGTGGGTTATTCTGAAGCTTTCTTT. This chain joins TRBV11-2 and TRBJ1-1; perhaps TRBD1 as D (5 bases). This CDR3 is built from 16 residues. Germline V gene data show CDR1 as SGHAT and CDR2 as FQNNGV. Trimming took off 0 bases at V and 6 bases at J, with 17 bases between the two ends.